The clone carrying this T cell receptor beta chain was seen a handful of times. The record originates from a study of blood T cells in healthy people across ages. Using a J-beta primer mix together with a sample-barcoded 5' primer, a second PCR was run for about 7 to 12 cycles. Each cDNA molecule carried a tag from a template-switch adaptor that contained 12 random nucleotides. Every individual sample yielded 2.5 million or more paired-end reads (each containing CDR3). TCRdb re-derived calls from the 5' RACE reads in MiXCR, one entry per CDR3 protein. This table has almost 1 million distinct CDR3 sequences, approximately 50% appearing once. This CDR3 has 13 residues. Germline V gene data show CDR1 as SGDLS and CDR2 as YYNGEE.

The sample consisted of blood. The sequence derives from a woman aged 55-70 years in good health. The V call is TRBV9, the J call TRBJ2-7; no clear D. The J call could be wrong; TRBJ2-5 is a better fit for the DNA end. The CDR3 nucleotides read TGTGCCAGCAGCGTAGAGGAAGGGGAGACCCAGTACTTC. Protein product: CASSVEEGETQYF.